This TCR beta chain was captured in a study of cytomegalovirus exposure and HLA in healthy donors. The overall study: Prior work identified about 120 million unique TCR beta sequences in approximately 180 million T cells. Findings and caveats of the study: The study assumed roughly uniform donor sequencing depth for presence/absence analyses.

PCR was performed using 60 Vbeta and 13 Jbeta primers. Only in-frame clones appear in the TCRdb table, and some are missing; sequencing was by immunoSEQ multiplex PCR. The sample yields around 200,000 clones, 80% seen once. This clone was seen just once. Its specificity is unknown. This CDR3 is built from 15 residues. Trimming at V came to 1 base and at J to 5 bases, leaving 6 bases not matched to a gene. CDR1 and CDR2 from the germline V gene are SEHNR and FQNEAQ (reference sequence). V usage is TRBV7-9 and J usage is TRBJ2-7; 9 bases line up with TRBD1. The sequence was obtained from a boy between 5 and 17 years old in good health and CMV-seronegative. Sequenced: PBMCs. Written as DNA, the CDR3 is TGTGCCAGCAGCTTAGAGCGGACAGGGGATCACGAGCAGTACTTC. Amino acid sequence: CASSLERTGDHEQYF.